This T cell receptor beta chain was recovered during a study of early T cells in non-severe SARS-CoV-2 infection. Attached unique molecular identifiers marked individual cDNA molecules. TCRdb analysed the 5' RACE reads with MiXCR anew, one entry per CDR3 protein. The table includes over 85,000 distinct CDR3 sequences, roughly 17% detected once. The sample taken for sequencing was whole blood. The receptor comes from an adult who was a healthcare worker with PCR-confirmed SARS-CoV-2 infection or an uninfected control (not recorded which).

The CDR3 reads CATSERTVTDTQYF. CDR3 DNA sequence: TGTGCCACCAGTGAACGGACTGTCACAGATACGCAGTATTTT. This sequence joins TRBV24-1 and TRBJ2-3; weak D call: TRBD2 (5 bases). The CDR3 runs to 14 residues. V gave up 4 bases and J gave up 2 bases, with 9 bases separating them. Germline CDR1 is KGHDR and CDR2 is SFDVKD.